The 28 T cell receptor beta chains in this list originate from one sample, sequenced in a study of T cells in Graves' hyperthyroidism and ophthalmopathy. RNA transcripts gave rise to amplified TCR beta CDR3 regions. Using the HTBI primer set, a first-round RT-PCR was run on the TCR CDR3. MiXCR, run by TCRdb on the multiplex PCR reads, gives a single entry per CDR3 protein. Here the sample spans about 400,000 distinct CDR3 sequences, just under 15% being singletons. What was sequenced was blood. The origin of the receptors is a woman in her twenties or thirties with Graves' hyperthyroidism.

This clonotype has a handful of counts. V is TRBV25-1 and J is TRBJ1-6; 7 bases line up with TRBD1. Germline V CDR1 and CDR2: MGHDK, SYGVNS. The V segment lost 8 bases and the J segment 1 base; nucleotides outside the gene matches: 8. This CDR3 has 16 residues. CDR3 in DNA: TGTGCCAGCTCCCGACAGGGTGGGTCCTATAATTCACCCCTCCACTTT. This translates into CASSRQGGSYNSPLHF.

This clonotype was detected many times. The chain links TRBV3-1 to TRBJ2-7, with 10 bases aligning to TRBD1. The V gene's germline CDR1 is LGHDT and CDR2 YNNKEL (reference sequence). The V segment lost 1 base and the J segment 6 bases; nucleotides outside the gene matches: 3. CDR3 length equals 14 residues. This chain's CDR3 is CASSQGQGAGEQYF. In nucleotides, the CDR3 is TGTGCCAGCAGCCAAGGACAGGGGGCCGGCGAGCAGTACTTC.

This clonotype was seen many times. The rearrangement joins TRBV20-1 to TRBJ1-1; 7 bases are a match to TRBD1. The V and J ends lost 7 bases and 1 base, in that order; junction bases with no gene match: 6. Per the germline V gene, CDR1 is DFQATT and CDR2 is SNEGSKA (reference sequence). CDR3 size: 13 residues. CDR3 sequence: CSVPTGQNTEAFF. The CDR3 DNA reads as TGCAGTGTCCCGACAGGGCAGAACACTGAAGCTTTCTTT.

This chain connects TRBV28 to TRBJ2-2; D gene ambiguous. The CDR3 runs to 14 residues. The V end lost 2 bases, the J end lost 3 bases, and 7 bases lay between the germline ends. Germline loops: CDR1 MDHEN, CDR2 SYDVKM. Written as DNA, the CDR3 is TGTGCCAGCAGTTTAGACTCTTACACCGGGGAGCTGTTTTTT. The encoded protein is CASSLDSYTGELFF.

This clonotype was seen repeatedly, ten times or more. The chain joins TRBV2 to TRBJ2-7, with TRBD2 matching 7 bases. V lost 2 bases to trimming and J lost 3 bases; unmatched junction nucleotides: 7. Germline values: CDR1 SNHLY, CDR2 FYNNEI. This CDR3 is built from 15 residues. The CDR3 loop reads CASSEITSVSYEQYF. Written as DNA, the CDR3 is TGTGCCAGCAGTGAAATAACTAGCGTTAGCTACGAGCAGTACTTC.

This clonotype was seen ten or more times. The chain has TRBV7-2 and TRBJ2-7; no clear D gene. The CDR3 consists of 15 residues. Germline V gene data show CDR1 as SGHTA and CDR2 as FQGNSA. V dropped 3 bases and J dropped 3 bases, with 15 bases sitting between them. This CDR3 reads CASSLATQGHYEQYF. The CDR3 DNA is TGTGCCAGCAGCTTGGCCACTCAAGGCCACTACGAGCAGTACTTC.

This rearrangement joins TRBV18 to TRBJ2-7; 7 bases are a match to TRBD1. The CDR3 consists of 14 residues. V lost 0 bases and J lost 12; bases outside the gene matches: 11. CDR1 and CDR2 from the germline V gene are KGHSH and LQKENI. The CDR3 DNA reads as TGTGCCAGCTCACCACCGAGGCAGGGGGACCCGCGGTACTTC. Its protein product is CASSPPRQGDPRYF.

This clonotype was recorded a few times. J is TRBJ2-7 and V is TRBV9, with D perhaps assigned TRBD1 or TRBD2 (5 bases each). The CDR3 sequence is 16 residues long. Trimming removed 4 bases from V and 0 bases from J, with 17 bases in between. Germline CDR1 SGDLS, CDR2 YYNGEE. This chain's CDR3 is CASSPGTGRHSYEQYF. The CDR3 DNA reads TGTGCCAGCAGCCCGGGGACGGGTAGACACTCCTACGAGCAGTACTTC.

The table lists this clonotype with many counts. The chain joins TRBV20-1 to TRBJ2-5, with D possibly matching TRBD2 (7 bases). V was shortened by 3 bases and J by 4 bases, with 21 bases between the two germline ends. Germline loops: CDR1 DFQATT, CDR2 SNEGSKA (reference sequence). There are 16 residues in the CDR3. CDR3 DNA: TGCAGTGCTAGGGGAGGGGGGGGCCGGTCACGAGAGACCCAGTACTTC. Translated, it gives CSARGGGGRSRETQYF.

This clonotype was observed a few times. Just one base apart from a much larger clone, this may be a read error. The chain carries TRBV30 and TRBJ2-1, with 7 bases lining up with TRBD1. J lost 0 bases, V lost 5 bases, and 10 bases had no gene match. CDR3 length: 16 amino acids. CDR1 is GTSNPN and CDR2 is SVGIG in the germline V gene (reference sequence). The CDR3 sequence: CAWGFTGVRSYNEQFF. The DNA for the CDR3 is TGTGCCTGGGGTTTCACAGGGGTTCGCTCCTACAATGAGCAGTTCTTC.

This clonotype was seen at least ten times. The DNA of the CDR3 is TGTGCCAGCAGGAGCGGTGGGGGGAACGAGCAGTTCTTC. The encoded protein is CASRSGGGNEQFF. The V gene is TRBV6-1, the J gene TRBJ2-1, with D perhaps matching TRBD2 (6 bases). Germline V lookup: CDR1 MNHNS, CDR2 SASEGT. V was pared by 6 bases and J by 10 bases, with 16 bases between. CDR3 length: 13 residues.

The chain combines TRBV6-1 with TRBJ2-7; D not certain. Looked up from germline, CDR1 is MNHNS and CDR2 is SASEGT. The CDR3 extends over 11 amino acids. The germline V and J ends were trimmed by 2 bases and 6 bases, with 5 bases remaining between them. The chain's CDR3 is CASSEPGEQYF. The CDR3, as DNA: TGTGCCAGCAGTGAACCCGGCGAGCAGTACTTC.

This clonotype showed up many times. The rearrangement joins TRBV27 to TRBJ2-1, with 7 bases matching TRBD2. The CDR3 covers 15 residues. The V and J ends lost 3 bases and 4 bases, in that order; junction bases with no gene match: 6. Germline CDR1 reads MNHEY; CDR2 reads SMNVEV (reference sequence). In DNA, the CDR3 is TGTGCCAGCAGTTTGTGGGGGGGACGTTACAATGAGCAGTTCTTC. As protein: CASSLWGGRYNEQFF.

CDR3 sequence: CASSLASLAGGSGETQYF. Written as DNA, the CDR3 is TGTGCCAGCAGCTTAGCTTCTCTAGCGGGAGGGTCGGGAGAGACCCAGTACTTC. This chain links TRBV7-2 with TRBJ2-5; 12 bases fit TRBD2. Trimming removed 0 bases from V and 4 bases from J; junction bases left unmatched: 9. Germline CDR1 is SGHTA and CDR2 is FQGNSA. The CDR3 runs to 18 residues.

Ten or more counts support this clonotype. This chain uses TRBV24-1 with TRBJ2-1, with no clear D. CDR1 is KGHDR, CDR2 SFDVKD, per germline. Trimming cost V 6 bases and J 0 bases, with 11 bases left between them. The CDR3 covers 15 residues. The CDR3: CATSTALSSYNEQFF. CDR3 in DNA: TGTGCCACCAGTACCGCGTTAAGCTCCTACAATGAGCAGTTCTTC.

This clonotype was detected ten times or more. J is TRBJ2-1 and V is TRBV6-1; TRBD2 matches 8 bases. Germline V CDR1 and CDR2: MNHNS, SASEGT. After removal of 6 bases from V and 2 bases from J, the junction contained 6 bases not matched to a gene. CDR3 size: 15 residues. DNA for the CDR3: TGTGCCAGCAGCTTCCAGCGGGAGACCTACAATGAGCAGTTCTTC. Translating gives CASSFQRETYNEQFF.

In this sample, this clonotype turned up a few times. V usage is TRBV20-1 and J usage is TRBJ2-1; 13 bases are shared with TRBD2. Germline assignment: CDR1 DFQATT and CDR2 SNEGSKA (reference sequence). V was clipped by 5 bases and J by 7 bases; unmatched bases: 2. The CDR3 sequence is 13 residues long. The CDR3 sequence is CSAGTSGNNEQFF. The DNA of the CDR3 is TGCAGTGCTGGGACTAGCGGGAATAATGAGCAGTTCTTC.

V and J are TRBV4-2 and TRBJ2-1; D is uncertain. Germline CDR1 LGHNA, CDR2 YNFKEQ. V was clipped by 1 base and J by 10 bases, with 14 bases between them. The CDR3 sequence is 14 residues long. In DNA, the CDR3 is TGTGCCAGCAGCCAAGCTGGGCCAGCGAGCGAGCAGTTCTTC. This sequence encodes CASSQAGPASEQFF.

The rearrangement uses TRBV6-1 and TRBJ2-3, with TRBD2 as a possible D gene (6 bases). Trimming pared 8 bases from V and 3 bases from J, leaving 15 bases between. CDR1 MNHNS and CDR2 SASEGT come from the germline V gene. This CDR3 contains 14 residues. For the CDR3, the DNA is TGTGCCAGCGACCGGGAGCGAAGTACAGATACGCAGTATTTT. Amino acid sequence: CASDRERSTDTQYF.

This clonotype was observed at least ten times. CDR3 bases: TGTGCCAGCAGTAAACACCGACAGGGTGGGGGGGATTATACGCAGTATTTT. Its translation: CASSKHRQGGGDYTQYF. This chain connects TRBV12-3 or TRBV12-4 to TRBJ2-3, with D possibly being TRBD1 or TRBD2 (7 bases each). The CDR3 sequence is 17 residues long. V was clipped by 5 bases and J by 7 bases, with 25 bases between them.

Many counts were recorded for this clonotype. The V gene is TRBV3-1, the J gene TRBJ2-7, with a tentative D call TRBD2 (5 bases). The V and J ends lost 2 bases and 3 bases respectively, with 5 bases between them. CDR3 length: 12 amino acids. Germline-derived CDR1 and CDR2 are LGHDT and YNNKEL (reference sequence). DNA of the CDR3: TGTGCCAGCAGCCAACGGGACTACGAGCAGTACTTC. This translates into CASSQRDYEQYF.

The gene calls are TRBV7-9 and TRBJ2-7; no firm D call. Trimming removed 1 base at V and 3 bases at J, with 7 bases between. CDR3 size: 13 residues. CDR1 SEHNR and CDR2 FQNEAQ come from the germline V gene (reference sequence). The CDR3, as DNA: TGTGCCAGCAGCTTAGTTCCCAGCTACGAGCAGTACTTC. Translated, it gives CASSLVPSYEQYF.

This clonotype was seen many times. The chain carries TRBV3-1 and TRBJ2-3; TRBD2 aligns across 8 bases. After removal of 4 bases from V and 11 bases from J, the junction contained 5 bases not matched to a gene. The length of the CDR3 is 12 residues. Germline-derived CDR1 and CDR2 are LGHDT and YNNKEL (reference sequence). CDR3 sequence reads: CASSLGLAVQYF. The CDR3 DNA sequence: TGTGCCAGCAGCCTCGGACTAGCCGTGCAGTATTTT.

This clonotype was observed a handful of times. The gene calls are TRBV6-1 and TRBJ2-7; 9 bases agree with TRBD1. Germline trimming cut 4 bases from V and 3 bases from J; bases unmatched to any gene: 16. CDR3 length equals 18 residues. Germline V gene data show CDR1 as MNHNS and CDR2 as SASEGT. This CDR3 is CASSAPPGQGTKNYEQYF. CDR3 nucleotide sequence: TGTGCCAGCAGTGCCCCACCGGGACAGGGAACTAAAAACTACGAGCAGTACTTC.

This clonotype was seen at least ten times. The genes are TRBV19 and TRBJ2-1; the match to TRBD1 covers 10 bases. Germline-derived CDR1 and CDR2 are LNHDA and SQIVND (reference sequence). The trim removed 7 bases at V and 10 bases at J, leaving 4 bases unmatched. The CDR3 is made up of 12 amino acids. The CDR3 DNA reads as TGTGCCAGTACTAGGGACAGGGGCGAGCAGTTCTTC. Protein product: CASTRDRGEQFF.

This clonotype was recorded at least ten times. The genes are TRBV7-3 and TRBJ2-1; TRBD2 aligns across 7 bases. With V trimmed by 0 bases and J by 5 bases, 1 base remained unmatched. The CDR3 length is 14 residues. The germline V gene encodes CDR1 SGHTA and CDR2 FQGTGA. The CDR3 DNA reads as TGTGCCAGCAGCTTAACGCGGGAGAACAATGAGCAGTTCTTC. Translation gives CASSLTRENNEQFF.

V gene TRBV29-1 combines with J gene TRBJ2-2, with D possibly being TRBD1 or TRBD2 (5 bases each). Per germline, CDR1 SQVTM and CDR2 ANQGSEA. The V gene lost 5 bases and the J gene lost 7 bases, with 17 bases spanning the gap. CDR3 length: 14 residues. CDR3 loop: CSVTLTADNGELFF. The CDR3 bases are TGCAGCGTTACGTTGACAGCGGATAACGGGGAGCTGTTTTTT.

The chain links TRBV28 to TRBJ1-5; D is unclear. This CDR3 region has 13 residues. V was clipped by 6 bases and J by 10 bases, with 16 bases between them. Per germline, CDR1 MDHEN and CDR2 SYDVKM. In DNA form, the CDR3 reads TGTGCCAGCAGGGAGGGTGCCTTGATTCCCCAGCATTTT. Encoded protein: CASREGALIPQHF.